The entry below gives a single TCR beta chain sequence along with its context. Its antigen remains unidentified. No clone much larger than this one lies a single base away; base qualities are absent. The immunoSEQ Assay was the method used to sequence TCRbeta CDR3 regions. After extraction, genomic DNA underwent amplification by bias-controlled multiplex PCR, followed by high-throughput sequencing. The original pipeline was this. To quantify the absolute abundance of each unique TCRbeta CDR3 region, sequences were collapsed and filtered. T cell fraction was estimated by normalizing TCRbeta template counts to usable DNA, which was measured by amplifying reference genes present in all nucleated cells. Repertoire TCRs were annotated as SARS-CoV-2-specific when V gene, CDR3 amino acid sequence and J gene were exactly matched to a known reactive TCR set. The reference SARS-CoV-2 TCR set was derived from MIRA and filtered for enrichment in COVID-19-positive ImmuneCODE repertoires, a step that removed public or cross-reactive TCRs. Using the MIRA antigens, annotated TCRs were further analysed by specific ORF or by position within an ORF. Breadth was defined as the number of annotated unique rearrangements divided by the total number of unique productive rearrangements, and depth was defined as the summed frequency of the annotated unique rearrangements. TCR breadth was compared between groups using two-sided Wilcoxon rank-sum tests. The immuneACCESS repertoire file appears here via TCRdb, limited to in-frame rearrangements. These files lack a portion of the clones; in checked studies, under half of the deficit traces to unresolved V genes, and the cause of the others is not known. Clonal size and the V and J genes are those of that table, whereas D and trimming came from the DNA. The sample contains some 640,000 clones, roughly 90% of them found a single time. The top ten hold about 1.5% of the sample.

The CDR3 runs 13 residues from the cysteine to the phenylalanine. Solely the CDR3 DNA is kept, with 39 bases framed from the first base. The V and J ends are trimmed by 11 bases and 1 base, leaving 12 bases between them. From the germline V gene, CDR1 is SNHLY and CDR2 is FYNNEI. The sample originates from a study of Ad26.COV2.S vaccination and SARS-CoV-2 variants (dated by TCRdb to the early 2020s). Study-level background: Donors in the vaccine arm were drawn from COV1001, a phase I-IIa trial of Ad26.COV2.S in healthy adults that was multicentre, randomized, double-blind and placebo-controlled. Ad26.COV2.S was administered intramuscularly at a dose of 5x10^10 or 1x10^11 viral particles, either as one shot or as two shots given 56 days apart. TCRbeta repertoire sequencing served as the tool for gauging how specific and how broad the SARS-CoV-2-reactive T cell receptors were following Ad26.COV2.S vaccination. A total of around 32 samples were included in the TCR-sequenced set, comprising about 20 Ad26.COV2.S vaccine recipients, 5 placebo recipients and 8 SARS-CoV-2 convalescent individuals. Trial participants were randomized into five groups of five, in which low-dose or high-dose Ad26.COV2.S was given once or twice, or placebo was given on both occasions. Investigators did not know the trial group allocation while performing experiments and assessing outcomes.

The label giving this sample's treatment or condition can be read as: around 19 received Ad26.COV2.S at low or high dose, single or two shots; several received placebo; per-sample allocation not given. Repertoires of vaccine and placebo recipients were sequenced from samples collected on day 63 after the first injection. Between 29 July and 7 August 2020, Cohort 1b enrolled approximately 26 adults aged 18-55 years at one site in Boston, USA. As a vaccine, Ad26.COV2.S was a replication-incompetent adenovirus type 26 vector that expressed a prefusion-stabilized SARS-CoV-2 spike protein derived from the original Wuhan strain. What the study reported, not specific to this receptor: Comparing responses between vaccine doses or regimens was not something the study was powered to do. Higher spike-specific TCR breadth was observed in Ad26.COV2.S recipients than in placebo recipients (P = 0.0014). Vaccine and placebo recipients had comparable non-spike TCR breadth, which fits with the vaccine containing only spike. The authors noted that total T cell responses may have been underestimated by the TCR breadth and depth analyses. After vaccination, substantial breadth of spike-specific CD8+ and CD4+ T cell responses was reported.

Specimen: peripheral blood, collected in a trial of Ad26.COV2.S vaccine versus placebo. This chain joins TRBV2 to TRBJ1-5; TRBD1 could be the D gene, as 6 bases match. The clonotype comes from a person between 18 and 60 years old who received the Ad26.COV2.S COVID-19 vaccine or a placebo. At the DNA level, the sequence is TGTGCCGGGAGGGGGGGGAGCAATCAGCCCCAGCATTTT. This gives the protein CAGRGGSNQPQHF.